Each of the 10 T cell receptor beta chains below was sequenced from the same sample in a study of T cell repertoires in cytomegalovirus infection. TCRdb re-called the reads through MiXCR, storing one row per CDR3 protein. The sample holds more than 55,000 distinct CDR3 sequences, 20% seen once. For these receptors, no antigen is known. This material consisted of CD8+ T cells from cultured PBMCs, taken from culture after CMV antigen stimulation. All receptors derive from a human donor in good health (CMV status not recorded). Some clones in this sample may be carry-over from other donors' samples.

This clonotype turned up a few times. CDR3 amino acids: CASSVLAGGIYEQYF. The CDR3 DNA is TGTGCCAGCAGTGTACTAGCGGGGGGGATCTACGAGCAGTACTTC. The genes are TRBV6-6 and TRBJ2-7; 13 positions agree with TRBD2. Per the germline V gene, CDR1 is MNHNY and CDR2 is SVGAGI (reference sequence). The CDR3 has 15 residues. The J segment lost 3 bases and the V segment lost 5 bases, leaving 4 bases of the junction unmatched.

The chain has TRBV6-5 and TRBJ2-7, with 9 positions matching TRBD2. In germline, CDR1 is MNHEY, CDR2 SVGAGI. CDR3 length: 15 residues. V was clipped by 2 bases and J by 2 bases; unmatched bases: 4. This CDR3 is CASSYGSGGTYEQYF. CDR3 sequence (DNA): TGTGCCAGCAGTTACGGGAGCGGGGGGACCTACGAGCAGTACTTC.

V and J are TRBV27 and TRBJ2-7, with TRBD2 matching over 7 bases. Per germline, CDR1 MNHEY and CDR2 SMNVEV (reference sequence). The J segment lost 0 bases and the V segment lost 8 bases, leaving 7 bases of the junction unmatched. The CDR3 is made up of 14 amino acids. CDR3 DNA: TGTGCCAGCTCGTCGGGGGGTCCCTCCTACGAGCAGTACTTC. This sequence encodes CASSSGGPSYEQYF.

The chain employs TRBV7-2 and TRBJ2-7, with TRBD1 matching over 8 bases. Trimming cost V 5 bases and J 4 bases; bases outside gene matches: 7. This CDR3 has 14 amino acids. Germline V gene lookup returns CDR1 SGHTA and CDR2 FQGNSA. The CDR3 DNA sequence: TGTGCCAGCAGCCAAGGGACAGGAGCTTACGAGCAGTACTTC. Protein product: CASSQGTGAYEQYF. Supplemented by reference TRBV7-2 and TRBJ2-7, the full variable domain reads GAGVSQSPSNKVTEKGKDVELRCDPISGHTALYWYRQSLGQGLEFLIYFQGNSAPDKSGLPSDRFSAERTGGSVSTLTIQRTQQEDSAVYLCASSQGTGAYEQYFGPGTRLTVT.

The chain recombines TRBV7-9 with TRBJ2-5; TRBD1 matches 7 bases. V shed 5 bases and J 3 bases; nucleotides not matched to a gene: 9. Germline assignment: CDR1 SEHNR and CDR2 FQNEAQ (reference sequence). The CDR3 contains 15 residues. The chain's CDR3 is CASSLRIGTEETQYF. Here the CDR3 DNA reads TGTGCCAGCAGCCTAAGAATTGGGACAGAAGAGACCCAGTACTTC.

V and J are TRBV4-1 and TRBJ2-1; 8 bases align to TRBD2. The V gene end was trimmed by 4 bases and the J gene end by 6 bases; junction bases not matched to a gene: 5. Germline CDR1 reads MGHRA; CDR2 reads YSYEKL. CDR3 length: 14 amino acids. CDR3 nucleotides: TGCGCCAGCAGCCCGCCCGGGACTAGCAATGAGCAGTTCTTC. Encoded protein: CASSPPGTSNEQFF.

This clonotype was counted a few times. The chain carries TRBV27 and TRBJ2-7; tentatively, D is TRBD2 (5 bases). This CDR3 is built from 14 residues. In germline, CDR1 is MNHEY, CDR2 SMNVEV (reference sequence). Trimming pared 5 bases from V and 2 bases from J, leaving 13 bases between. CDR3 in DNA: TGTGCCAGCAGTCTCGGGAAGGGCGCCTACGAGCAGTACTTC. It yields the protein CASSLGKGAYEQYF.

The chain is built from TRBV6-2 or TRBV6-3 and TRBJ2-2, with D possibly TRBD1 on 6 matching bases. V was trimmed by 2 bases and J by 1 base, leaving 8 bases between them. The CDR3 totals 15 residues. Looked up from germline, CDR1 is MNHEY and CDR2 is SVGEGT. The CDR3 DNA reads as TGTGCCAGCAGTTACAGGACAGAGAACACCGGGGAGCTGTTTTTT. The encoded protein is CASSYRTENTGELFF.

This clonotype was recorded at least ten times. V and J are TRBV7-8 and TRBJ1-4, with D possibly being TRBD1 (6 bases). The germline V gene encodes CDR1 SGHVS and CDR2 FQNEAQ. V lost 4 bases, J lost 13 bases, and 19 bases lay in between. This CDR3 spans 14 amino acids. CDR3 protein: CASSSEFLPDRLFF. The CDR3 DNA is TGTGCCAGCAGCTCCGAATTCTTGCCGGACAGACTGTTTTTT.

The CDR3 coding sequence is TGCGCCAGCAGCCAAGATGCGGGCAGGCCGCCGGATGAAGCTTTCTTT. Its protein product is CASSQDAGRPPDEAFF. This chain connects TRBV4-1 to TRBJ1-1; D uncertain. The germline V and J ends were trimmed by 0 bases and 7 bases, with 18 bases remaining between them. CDR1 is MGHRA and CDR2 is YSYEKL in the germline V gene. This CDR3 is built from 16 residues.